The next 8 T cell receptor beta chains were all read from a single sample in a study of cytomegalovirus exposure and HLA in healthy donors. PCR primers comprised 60 Vbeta and 13 Jbeta primers. Produced via immunoSEQ multiplex PCR; TCRdb's table is partial and in-frame only. The sample gives about 190,000 clones, 77% of which show up once; approximately 2% is in the top ten. The sequencing input was PBMCs. The receptors derive from a woman between 25 and 40 years old in good health and CMV-seropositive.

The rearrangement joins TRBV25-1 to TRBJ1-6, with D unresolved. Germline CDR1 reads MGHDK; CDR2 reads SYGVNS. This CDR3 has 13 amino acids. Deletions cut 4 bases from V and 6 bases from J, with 7 bases between. The CDR3, as DNA: TGTGCCAGCAGTGTTCTGAGTAATTCACCCCTCCACTTT. It yields the protein CASSVLSNSPLHF. The full variable domain, with the rest looked up from reference TRBV25-1 and TRBJ1-6, is EADIYQTPRYLVIGTGKKITLECSQTMGHDKMYWYQQDPGMELHLIHYSYGVNSTEKGDLSSESTVSRIRTEHFPLTLESARPSHTSQYLCASSVLSNSPLHFGNGTRLTVT.

This clone has just a few counts. This chain uses TRBV10-3 with TRBJ2-6; no reliable D call. The CDR3 is made up of 16 amino acids. Germline CDR1 reads ENHRY; CDR2 reads SYGVKD. Trimming cost V 5 bases and J 0 bases, with 11 bases left between them. DNA of the CDR3: TGTGCCATCAGTCGCAACTCCTCCTCTGGGGCCAACGTCCTGACTTTC. It is translated as CAISRNSSSGANVLTF.

The V and J genes are TRBV7-9 and TRBJ1-2, with D unclear. Germline lookup yields CDR1 SEHNR and CDR2 FQNEAQ (reference sequence). Trimming left V 4 bases short and J 8 bases short, with 11 bases between. The CDR3 is 12 amino acids. CDR3 sequence reads: CASSSEEVGYTF. The CDR3 DNA sequence: TGTGCCAGCAGCTCTGAAGAGGTCGGCTACACCTTC. The whole variable domain, remainder taken from reference TRBV7-9 and TRBJ1-2, is DTGVSQNPRHKITKRGQNVTFRCDPISEHNRLYWYRQTLGQGPEFLTYFQNEAQLEKSRLLSDRFSAERPKGSFSTLEIQRTEQGDSAMYLCASSSEEVGYTFGSGTRLTVV.

The rearrangement joins TRBV11-3 to TRBJ2-2; D gene uncertain. V was cut by 2 bases and J by 2 bases, with 12 bases left in between. Germline values: CDR1 SGHNT, CDR2 YENEEA. This CDR3 has 16 amino acids. The CDR3 region has the DNA TGTGCCAGCAGCTTAAGGAGTGGCGGCAACACCGGGGAGCTGTTTTTT. It translates to CASSLRSGGNTGELFF.

The J gene is TRBJ1-5, the V gene TRBV27, with TRBD1 matching 8 bases. Germline V gene lookup returns CDR1 MNHEY and CDR2 SMNVEV (reference sequence). The CDR3 extends over 16 amino acids. Trimming at V came to 5 bases and at J to 4 bases, leaving 10 bases not matched to a gene. CDR3 nucleotide sequence: TGTGCCAGCAGTGCTCTCGGACAGGGAGGTAATCAGCCCCAGCATTTT. Its translation: CASSALGQGGNQPQHF.

The chain employs TRBV28 and TRBJ1-1; D call uncertain. The CDR3 loop spans 11 amino acids. V was cut by 3 bases and J by 9 bases, with 8 bases left in between. Germline V gene lookup returns CDR1 MDHEN and CDR2 SYDVKM. CDR3 coding DNA: TGTGCCAGCAGTTTGGCGGCTAAAGCTTTCTTT. Protein: CASSLAAKAFF.

The chain couples TRBV7-9 to TRBJ1-2; D uncertain. V was pared by 5 bases and J by 7 bases, with 14 bases between. In germline, CDR1 is SEHNR, CDR2 FQNEAQ (reference sequence). This CDR3 region has 13 residues. The CDR3 here is CASSPEGPAGYTF. CDR3 DNA sequence: TGTGCCAGCAGCCCCGAGGGCCCGGCTGGCTACACCTTC.

CDR3 loop: CSVRQGLAKNIQYF. CDR3 DNA sequence: TGCAGCGTGAGACAGGGGCTAGCCAAAAACATTCAGTACTTC. V gene TRBV29-1 combines with J gene TRBJ2-4, with 8 bases identical to TRBD1. The CDR3 is 14 residues long. The trim removed 6 bases at V and 0 bases at J, leaving 4 bases unmatched. Germline loops: CDR1 SQVTM, CDR2 ANQGSEA.